This T cell receptor beta chain was captured in a study of T-cell reconstitution after alpha-beta-depleted transplantation in children. The germline CDR1 and CDR2 sequences are KGHDR and SFDVKD. This CDR3 is built from 12 residues. The V gene lost 3 bases and the J gene lost 0 bases, with 1 base spanning the gap. This sample's TCRbeta library carried unique molecular identifier barcodes. Each CDR3 protein gets one entry after TCRdb re-called the PCR reads with MiXCR. The sample contains 150,000 to 200,000 distinct CDR3 sequences, approximately 6.6% of which appear only once. This clonotype occurred many times.

The receptor was derived from a human donor who donated a stem cell graft to a child with Wiskott-Aldrich syndrome. The genes are TRBV24-1 and TRBJ1-1; D gene unclear. Sample: PBMCs from the stem cell graft donor, taken from the stem cell graft. The CDR3 DNA is TGTGCCACCAGTGATATGAACACTGAAGCTTTCTTT. Translating gives CATSDMNTEAFF.